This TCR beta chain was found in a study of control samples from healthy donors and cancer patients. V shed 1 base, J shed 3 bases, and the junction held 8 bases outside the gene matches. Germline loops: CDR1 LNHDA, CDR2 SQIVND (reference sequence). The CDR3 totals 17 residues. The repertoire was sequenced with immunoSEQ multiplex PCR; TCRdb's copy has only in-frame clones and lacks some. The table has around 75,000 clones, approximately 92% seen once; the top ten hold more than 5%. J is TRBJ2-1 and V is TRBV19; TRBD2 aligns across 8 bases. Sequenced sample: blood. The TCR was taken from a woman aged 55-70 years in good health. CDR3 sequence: CASSIGLAGSLYNEQFF. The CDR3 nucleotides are TGTGCCAGTAGTATAGGGCTAGCGGGTTCCCTCTACAATGAGCAGTTCTTC.